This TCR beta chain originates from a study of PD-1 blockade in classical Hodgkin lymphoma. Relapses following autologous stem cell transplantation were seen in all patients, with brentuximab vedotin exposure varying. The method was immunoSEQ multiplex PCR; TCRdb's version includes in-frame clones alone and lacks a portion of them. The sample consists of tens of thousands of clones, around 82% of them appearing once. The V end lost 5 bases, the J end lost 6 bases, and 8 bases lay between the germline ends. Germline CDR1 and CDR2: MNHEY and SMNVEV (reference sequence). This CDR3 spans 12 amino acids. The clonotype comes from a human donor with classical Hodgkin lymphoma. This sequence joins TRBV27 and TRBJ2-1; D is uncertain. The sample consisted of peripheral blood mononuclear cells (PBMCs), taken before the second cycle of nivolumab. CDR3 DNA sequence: TGTGCCAGCAGTCGAGACGCCAATGAGCAGTTCTTC. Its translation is CASSRDANEQFF.